Listed here is a single TCR beta chain. Its antigen is still unknown. The sample originates from a study of T cell responses to AZD1222 COVID-19 vaccine. General study results and limits: Receipt of two AZD1222 doses was followed by a rise in Spike-specific TCR breadth and depth. Repertoires were collected only later (after the peak T cell response had occurred). Most donors were white British and more were female, and clonal diversity was possibly underestimated. At 160-218 and 743-854, vaccine-associated CD4 TCRs were dominant, and they spanned spike.

The CDR3 runs 14 residues. Per germline, CDR1 SGHVS and CDR2 FQNEAQ. The V end was cut by 5 bases, the J end by 1 base, with 12 bases between. This table comes from immunoSEQ multiplex PCR, and its TCRdb copy is limited to in-frame clones, with some not included. The sample consists of 120,000 to 150,000 clones, 85% to 95% of them appearing once. This chain uses TRBV7-8 with TRBJ2-7; D unresolved. Material: peripheral blood, obtained on day 0 of AZD1222 vaccination. The sequence was obtained from an adult in good health. The DNA of the CDR3 is TGTGCCAGCAGCCCTCGGTCACGATCCTACGAGCAGTACTTC. Translated: CASSPRSRSYEQYF.